This is a list of T cell receptor beta chains from one sample in a study of blood T cell repertoires in COVID-19. Generated by immunoSEQ multiplex PCR, the TCRdb table keeps only in-frame clones and is missing some. The sample carries about 440,000 clones, 70% to 90% recorded once. The specimen sequenced was PBMCs or T cells enriched from blood (not recorded which). The receptors derive from a woman younger than 30 with acute COVID-19. Each CDR3 is given with its conserved first and last residue. The D gene is left open where the match is weak. A clone size is listed for some rows: how often the clone was seen (once, few, many), or a class if it is expanded.

V,J,size,D,CDR3,DNA
TRBV20-1,TRBJ1-1,NA,NA,CSATGSAEAFF,TGCAGTGCTACCGGGTCGGCTGAAGCTTTCTTT
TRBV18,TRBJ1-2,once,TRBD1,CASSPGQDYGYTF,TGTGCCAGCTCACCGGGACAGGACTATGGCTACACCTTC
TRBV19,TRBJ1-5,NA,TRBD1,CASRRTGGNQPQHF,TGTGCCAGTAGGAGGACAGGGGGCAACCAGCCCCAGCATTTT
TRBV6-2/TRBV6-3,TRBJ1-2,NA,TRBD1,CASSYGTRDRNYGYTF,TGTGCCAGCAGTTACGGGACACGGGACAGAAACTATGGCTACACCTTC
TRBV19,TRBJ2-7,NA,NA,CASSDSTYEQYF,TGTGCCAGTAGTGACAGTACCTACGAGCAGTACTTC
TRBV7-2,TRBJ1-2,NA,NA,CASSLVASGENGYTF,TGTGCCAGCAGCTTAGTAGCGTCAGGGGAGAATGGCTACACCTTC
TRBV4-3,TRBJ2-1,NA,NA,CASSQGGHGNEQFF,TGCGCCAGCAGCCAAGGTGGACACGGAAATGAGCAGTTCTTC
TRBV28,TRBJ2-7,NA,NA,CASSFQGGVSYEQYF,TGTGCCAGCAGTTTTCAGGGGGGCGTATCCTACGAGCAGTACTTC
TRBV7-2,TRBJ2-7,NA,TRBD2,CASSLAGLATETYEQYF,TGTGCCAGCAGCTTAGCGGGACTAGCGACCGAGACCTACGAGCAGTACTTC
TRBV5-1,TRBJ1-1,once,NA,CASSLEGAEAFF,TGCGCCAGCAGCTTGGAAGGGGCTGAAGCTTTCTTT
TRBV5-1,TRBJ2-1,NA,TRBD1,CASSFDRAAYNEQFF,TGCGCCAGCAGCTTCGACAGGGCAGCCTACAATGAGCAGTTCTTC
TRBV27,TRBJ2-3,NA,TRBD1,CASSPTGGFDTQYF,TGTGCCAGCAGTCCGACAGGGGGCTTTGACACGCAGTATTTT
TRBV12-3/TRBV12-4,TRBJ1-1,NA,TRBD1,CASSLVQGAEAFF,TGTGCCAGCAGTTTAGTGCAGGGGGCGGAAGCTTTCTTT
TRBV4-3,TRBJ2-7,NA,NA,CASSQDGDEQYF,TGCGCCAGCAGCCAAGATGGAGACGAGCAGTACTTC
TRBV19,TRBJ1-1,NA,TRBD1,CASSYRGRGTEAFF,TGTGCCAGTAGCTACAGGGGGCGCGGCACTGAAGCTTTCTTT
TRBV5-1,TRBJ2-7,NA,NA,CASSGSTGNEQYF,TGCGCCAGCAGCGGATCCACGGGTAACGAGCAGTACTTC
TRBV5-4,TRBJ1-1,NA,NA,CASSLGAGVMNTEAFF,TGTGCCAGCAGCTTGGGGGCAGGGGTTATGAACACTGAAGCTTTCTTT
TRBV3-1/TRBV3-2,TRBJ2-3,NA,TRBD2,CASSYLSGRAGTDTQYF,TGTGCCAGCAGCTACCTGAGCGGGAGGGCCGGCACAGATACGCAGTATTTT
TRBV9,TRBJ2-7,NA,TRBD1,CASSVGTGAYEQYF,TGTGCCAGCAGCGTCGGGACAGGGGCCTACGAGCAGTACTTC
TRBV19,TRBJ2-1,NA,TRBD2,CASSRSGTTRDEQFF,TGTGCCAGTAGTAGATCCGGGACTACCCGAGATGAGCAGTTCTTC
TRBV5-1,TRBJ1-1,NA,TRBD1,CASSTGTGEAFF,TGCGCCAGCAGTACCGGGACAGGAGAAGCTTTCTTT
TRBV5-1,TRBJ2-3,NA,NA,CASSLGAGTDTQYF,TGCGCCAGCAGCTTGGGCGCGGGGACAGATACGCAGTATTTT
TRBV18,TRBJ2-3,NA,TRBD1,CASSPQGARKNTQYF,TGTGCCAGCTCACCGCAGGGGGCTCGTAAAAATACGCAGTATTTT
TRBV5-1,TRBJ2-7,NA,TRBD2,CASSGTSGSSYEQYF,TGCGCCAGCAGCGGGACTAGCGGGAGTTCCTACGAGCAGTACTTC
TRBV30,TRBJ1-3,NA,NA,CAYTQGFGNTIYF,TGTGCCTATACACAGGGTTTTGGAAACACCATATATTTT
TRBV7-9,TRBJ1-5,NA,TRBD1,CASSLAGGQGNQPQHF,TGTGCCAGCAGCTTAGCGGGCGGACAGGGGAATCAGCCCCAGCATTTT
TRBV5-1,TRBJ2-1,NA,TRBD2,CASSSGTSGYNEQFF,TGCGCCAGCAGCTCCGGGACTAGCGGATACAATGAGCAGTTCTTC
TRBV20-1,TRBJ2-7,NA,NA,CSASPISVSYEQYF,TGCAGTGCTAGTCCTATTAGCGTCTCCTACGAGCAGTACTTC
TRBV12-2,TRBJ2-7,NA,NA,CASRPRLAATSEQYF,TGTGCAAGTCGCCCTAGACTAGCGGCGACCTCCGAGCAGTACTTC
TRBV27,TRBJ2-3,NA,NA,CASSWGVQADTQYF,TGTGCCAGCAGTTGGGGGGTTCAAGCAGATACGCAGTATTTT
TRBV27,TRBJ2-2,NA,TRBD2,CASSFSSGMDTGELFF,TGTGCCAGCAGTTTCTCTAGCGGGATGGACACCGGGGAGCTGTTTTTT
TRBV9,TRBJ2-3,NA,NA,CASSATGTDTQYF,TGTGCCAGCAGCGCCACTGGCACAGATACGCAGTATTTT
TRBV5-8,TRBJ1-2,NA,NA,CASSLVRGISGYTF,TGTGCCAGCAGCTTGGTACGGGGGATCAGTGGCTACACCTTC
TRBV28,TRBJ2-1,few,TRBD2,CASSARTSGRSYNEQFF,TGTGCCAGCAGTGCCCGGACTAGCGGGAGATCCTACAATGAGCAGTTCTTC
TRBV9,TRBJ2-1,NA,NA,CASSLLSSSYNEQFF,TGTGCCAGCAGCCTCCTTAGCAGCTCCTACAATGAGCAGTTCTTC
TRBV11-2,TRBJ2-5,NA,NA,CASSLRVWTEETQYF,TGTGCCAGCAGCTTACGAGTTTGGACAGAAGAGACCCAGTACTTC
TRBV28,TRBJ2-7,NA,TRBD2,CASSLGTSGSFEQYF,TGTGCCAGCAGTTTAGGGACTAGCGGGAGTTTCGAGCAGTACTTC
TRBV19,TRBJ1-2,NA,NA,CASSTTHTGPVYGYTF,TGTGCCAGTAGTACCACCCACACAGGGCCCGTCTATGGCTACACCTTC
TRBV6-1,TRBJ2-7,NA,NA,CASSEVIVSYEQYF,TGTGCCAGCAGTGAAGTCATAGTCTCCTACGAGCAGTACTTC
TRBV21-1,TRBJ1-1,NA,NA,CASSKNGGMNTEAFF,TGTGCCAGCAGCAAAAACGGAGGGATGAACACTGAAGCTTTCTTT
TRBV5-1,TRBJ2-1,few,TRBD1,CASSPISGQAISGYNEQFF,TGCGCCAGCAGCCCAATTTCGGGACAGGCTATCTCCGGGTACAATGAGCAGTTCTTC
TRBV11-2,TRBJ1-2,NA,TRBD1,CASSLEPSPPLTGLYGYTF,TGTGCCAGCAGCTTAGAACCGTCCCCCCCGCTGACAGGGCTCTATGGCTACACCTTC
TRBV5-8,TRBJ2-7,NA,NA,CASSLDYEQYF,TGTGCCAGCAGCCTAGACTACGAGCAGTACTTC
TRBV5-4,TRBJ2-7,NA,NA,CASSRGQFELGYEQYF,TGTGCCAGCAGCCGAGGTCAGTTCGAGCTGGGTTACGAGCAGTACTTC
TRBV19,TRBJ2-2,NA,NA,CASSMERELFF,TGTGCCAGTAGTATGGAGAGGGAGCTGTTTTTT
TRBV5-6,TRBJ2-6,few,TRBD1,CASSFVGQELISGANVLTF,TGTGCCAGCAGCTTCGTCGGACAGGAACTTATCTCTGGGGCCAACGTCCTGACTTTC
TRBV7-9,TRBJ2-1,NA,TRBD2,CASSLRLAGGNRQFF,TGTGCCAGCAGCCTACGACTAGCGGGGGGAAATCGGCAGTTCTTC
TRBV18,TRBJ1-3,NA,NA,CASSPSNGGSSGNTIYF,TGTGCCAGCTCACCGAGTAACGGGGGGAGCTCTGGAAACACCATATATTTT